This T cell receptor (beta chain) is from a study of CD4 T cells in relation to SARS-CoV-2 and coronaviruses. On the study more broadly: After roughly ten days of antigen culture, PBMC TCR beta CDR3s were sequenced. Negative control cultures got HIV-1 Nef peptides or no peptide.

Germline V gene data show CDR1 as KGHSH and CDR2 as LQKENI. The germline V and J ends were trimmed by 8 bases and 3 bases, with 13 bases remaining between them. The CDR3 extends over 14 amino acids. A note on this clone: Its specificity is not known.

Before the COVID-19 pandemic, during about 2010-2019, CD4+ T cells were taken from unexposed donors. The cells were cultured for 10 days before CD4+ T cells were isolated. Testing used SARS-CoV-2 S/N and four cold-coronavirus spikes on unexposed-donor CD4+ T cells, cells permitting. Half the medium was replaced with IL-2 medium on days 3 and 7. Sequenced by immunoSEQ multiplex PCR; TCRdb stores in-frame clones only, minus some. The profile shows 20,000 or so clones, 80% to 85% of them singletons. The origin of this receptor is a human donor in good health. V and J are TRBV18 and TRBJ1-4, with unresolved D. Material for sequencing was CD4+ T cells from PBMCs, cultured in vitro. For the CDR3, the DNA is TGTGCCAGCCGTTCGACGGACCCTAATGAAAAACTGTTTTTT. Its translation is CASRSTDPNEKLFF. Based on the CDR3 plus reference TRBV18 and TRBJ1-4, the full variable domain is NAGVMQNPRHLVRRRGQEARLRCSPMKGHSHVYWYRQLPEEGLKFMVYLQKENIIDESGMPKERFSAEFPKEGPSILRIQQVVRGDSAAYFCASRSTDPNEKLFFGSGTQLSVL.